Shown below are 8 T cell receptor beta chains from a single sample sequenced in a study of PD-1 blockade in classical Hodgkin lymphoma. Regarding time point: cycle 4 day 1 (C4D1), after 6 weeks of nivolumab. Patients all relapsed after autologous stem cell transplantation, and there was variation in brentuximab vedotin exposure. This table comes from immunoSEQ multiplex PCR, and its TCRdb copy is limited to in-frame clones, with some not included. The repertoire includes 50,000 to 65,000 clones, nearly 90% of them detected once, and over 7.5% sits in the top ten. Source: peripheral blood mononuclear cells (PBMCs), taken before the fourth cycle of nivolumab. Receptors originate from a human donor with classical Hodgkin lymphoma.

The rearrangement uses TRBV6-6 and TRBJ1-1; D is unresolved. Trimming shortened V by 6 bases and J by 4 bases, and 12 bases separated the two germline ends. The CDR3 is 13 amino acids. Germline V lookup: CDR1 MNHNY, CDR2 SVGAGI (reference sequence). The CDR3 DNA sequence: TGTGCCAGCAGCCCTTTAATCGGCACTGAAGCTTTCTTT. This translates into CASSPLIGTEAFF.

V and J are TRBV10-2 and TRBJ2-1, with TRBD2 matching 7 bases. The CDR3 sequence is 13 residues long. J gave up 6 bases and V 4 bases, and 3 bases lay outside the gene matches. Germline V gene data show CDR1 as WSHSY and CDR2 as SAAADI. CDR3 sequence: CASSVLAVNEQFF. CDR3 DNA sequence: TGCGCCAGCAGTGTTCTAGCGGTCAATGAGCAGTTCTTC.

This sequence joins TRBV7-2 and TRBJ1-1; D gene ambiguous. V was clipped by 3 bases and J by 0 bases, with 11 bases between them. The CDR3 is made up of 15 amino acids. Germline V gene data show CDR1 as SGHTA and CDR2 as FQGNSA. CDR3 nucleotides: TGTGCCAGCAGCTTTGGAGGGATCCTGAACACTGAAGCTTTCTTT. It specifies CASSFGGILNTEAFF.

This clone was seen just once. This chain connects TRBV14 to TRBJ2-2; TRBD1 aligns across 8 bases. Trimming took 1 base from V and 9 from J; bases not matched to a gene: 1. Germline V gives CDR1 SGHDN, CDR2 FVKESK. The CDR3 length is 13 residues. The DNA for the CDR3 is TGTGCCAGCAGCCAAGGGGACAGGCGGGAGCTGTTTTTT. Amino acids: CASSQGDRRELFF.

This clone was observed a handful of times. This sequence joins TRBV16 and TRBJ2-2; D ambiguous. Trimming took off 4 bases at V and 7 bases at J, with 7 bases between the two ends. CDR3 length equals 12 residues. Germline V gene sequence: CDR1 KGHSY, CDR2 FQNENV. This CDR3 is CASSRPVGELFF. CDR3 sequence (DNA): TGTGCCAGCAGCCGCCCCGTCGGGGAGCTGTTTTTT.

This rearrangement joins TRBV5-1 to TRBJ2-3; 11 bases agree with TRBD2. Germline CDR1 and CDR2: SGHRS and YFSETQ. V shed 1 base, J shed 4 bases, and the junction held 8 bases outside the gene matches. This CDR3 is 17 amino acids long. In nucleotides, the CDR3 is TGCGCCAGCAGCTTGATGGCTAGCGGGGGGAGTGCAGATACGCAGTATTTT. Its protein is CASSLMASGGSADTQYF. The full variable domain, with the rest looked up from reference TRBV5-1 and TRBJ2-3, is KAGVTQTPRYLIKTRGQQVTLSCSPISGHRSVSWYQQTPGQGLQFLFEYFSETQRNKGNFPGRFSGRQFSNSRSEMNVSTLELGDSALYLCASSLMASGGSADTQYFGPGTRLTVL.

The genes are TRBV18 and TRBJ2-5, with D perhaps matching TRBD1 or TRBD2 (5 bases each). This CDR3 has 15 residues. Germline V gives CDR1 KGHSH, CDR2 LQKENI. V lost 6 bases and J 0 bases, leaving 14 bases between the germline ends. This CDR3 reads CASSLGTGHQETQYF. CDR3 DNA sequence: TGTGCCAGCTCGCTAGGGACGGGGCACCAAGAGACCCAGTACTTC.

The chain combines TRBV28 with TRBJ2-5; D remains ambiguous. V was clipped by 5 bases and J by 2 bases, with 12 bases between them. Germline V gene data show CDR1 as MDHEN and CDR2 as SYDVKM. The CDR3 length is 14 residues. The CDR3 sequence: CASSRTREQETQYF. As DNA, the CDR3 is TGTGCCAGCAGTCGAACGAGAGAGCAAGAGACCCAGTACTTC.